The TCR beta chain under discussion was sequenced for a study of memory CD4+ T cells and cytomegalovirus serostatus. Study findings and constraints: The CMV-associated TCR signature appears largely within the CD4+ memory repertoire.

CDR3 length equals 16 residues. V shed 1 base and J shed 0 bases, with 10 bases lying between them. Germline lookup yields CDR1 SGHVS and CDR2 FNYEAQ. The sort gate was single viable CD3+CD4+CD8-CD45RO+ cells for memory CD4+ T cells. Of note for this clone: No antigen is known for it.

Authors' processing steps: Out-of-frame sequences were removed, leaving 2 million or so distinct TCRbeta sequences. Some clones are missing from TCRdb's copy, which holds only in-frame ones; the method was immunoSEQ multiplex PCR. V, J and clone size reflect that table, while D and trimming were determined from the DNA. The sample has some 56,000 clones; roughly 80% are singletons. The TCR sequence derives from an adult in good health and CMV-seronegative. Sample: memory CD4+ T cells from blood. This sequence joins TRBV7-6 and TRBJ2-1; D not resolved. This CDR3 is CASSLVSDGSYNEQFF. Written as DNA, the CDR3 is TGTGCCAGCAGCTTAGTAAGCGACGGCTCCTACAATGAGCAGTTCTTC.